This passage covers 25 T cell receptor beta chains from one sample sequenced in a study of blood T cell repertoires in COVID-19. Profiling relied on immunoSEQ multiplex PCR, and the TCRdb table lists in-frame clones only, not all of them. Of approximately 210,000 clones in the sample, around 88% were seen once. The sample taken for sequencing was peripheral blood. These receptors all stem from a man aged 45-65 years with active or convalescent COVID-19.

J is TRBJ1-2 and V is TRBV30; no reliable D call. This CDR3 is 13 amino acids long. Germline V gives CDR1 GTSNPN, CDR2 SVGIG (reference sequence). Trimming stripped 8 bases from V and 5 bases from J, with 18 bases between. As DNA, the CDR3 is TGTGCCCTCAGTCGGCAGAGGATTTATGGCTACACCTTC. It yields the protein CALSRQRIYGYTF.

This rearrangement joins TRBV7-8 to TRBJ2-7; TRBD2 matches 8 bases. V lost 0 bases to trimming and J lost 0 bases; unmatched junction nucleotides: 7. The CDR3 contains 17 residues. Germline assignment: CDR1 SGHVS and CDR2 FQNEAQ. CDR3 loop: CASSLAASGSASYEQYF. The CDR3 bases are TGTGCCAGCAGCTTAGCGGCTAGCGGGTCCGCCTCCTACGAGCAGTACTTC.

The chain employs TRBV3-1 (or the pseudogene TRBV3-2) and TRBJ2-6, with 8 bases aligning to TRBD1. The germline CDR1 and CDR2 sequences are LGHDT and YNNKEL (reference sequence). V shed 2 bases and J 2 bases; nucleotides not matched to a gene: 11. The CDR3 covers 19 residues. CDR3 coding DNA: TGTGCCAGCAGCCAAAGTTACAGGGGGAAGATGGCTGGGGCCAACGTCCTGACTTTC. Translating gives CASSQSYRGKMAGANVLTF.

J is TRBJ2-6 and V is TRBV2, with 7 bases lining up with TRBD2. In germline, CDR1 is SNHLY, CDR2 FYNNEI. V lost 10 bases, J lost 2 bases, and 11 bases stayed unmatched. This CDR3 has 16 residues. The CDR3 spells CANPGLPLAGANVLTF. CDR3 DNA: TGTGCCAACCCGGGACTACCTCTAGCTGGGGCCAACGTCCTGACTTTC.

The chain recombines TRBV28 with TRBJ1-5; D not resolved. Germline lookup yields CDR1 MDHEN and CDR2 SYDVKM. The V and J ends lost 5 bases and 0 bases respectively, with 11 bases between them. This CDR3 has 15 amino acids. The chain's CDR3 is CASSRDDYSNQPQHF. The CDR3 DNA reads TGTGCCAGCAGTCGTGATGACTATAGCAATCAGCCCCAGCATTTT. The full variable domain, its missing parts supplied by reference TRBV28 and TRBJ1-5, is DVKVTQSSRYLVKRTGEKVFLECVQDMDHENMFWYRQDPGLGLRLIYFSYDVKMKEKGDIPEGYSVSREKKERFSLILESASTNQTSMYLCASSRDDYSNQPQHFGDGTRLSIL.

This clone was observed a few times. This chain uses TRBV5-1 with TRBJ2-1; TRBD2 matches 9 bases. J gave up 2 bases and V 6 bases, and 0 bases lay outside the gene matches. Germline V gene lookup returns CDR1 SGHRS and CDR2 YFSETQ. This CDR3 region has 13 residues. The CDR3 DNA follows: TGCGCCAGCACTAGCGGGACCTACAATGAGCAGTTCTTC. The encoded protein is CASTSGTYNEQFF. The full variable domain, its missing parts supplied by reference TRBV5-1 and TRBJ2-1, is KAGVTQTPRYLIKTRGQQVTLSCSPISGHRSVSWYQQTPGQGLQFLFEYFSETQRNKGNFPGRFSGRQFSNSRSEMNVSTLELGDSALYLCASTSGTYNEQFFGPGTRLTVL.

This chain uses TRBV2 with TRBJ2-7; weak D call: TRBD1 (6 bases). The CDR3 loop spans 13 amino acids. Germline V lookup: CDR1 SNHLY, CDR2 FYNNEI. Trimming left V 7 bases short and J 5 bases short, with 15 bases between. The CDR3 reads CASTVTGIDEQYF. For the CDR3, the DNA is TGTGCCAGCACAGTCACAGGGATAGACGAGCAGTACTTC.

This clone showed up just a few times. The chain's CDR3 is CASSSDSAGGPETQYF. CDR3 coding DNA: TGTGCCAGCAGCTCGGACTCTGCGGGGGGGCCTGAGACCCAGTACTTC. This chain uses TRBV9 with TRBJ2-5; the match to TRBD2 covers 9 bases. V shed 4 bases and J 5 bases; nucleotides not matched to a gene: 12. The CDR3 totals 16 residues. CDR1 and CDR2 from the germline V gene are SGDLS and YYNGEE.

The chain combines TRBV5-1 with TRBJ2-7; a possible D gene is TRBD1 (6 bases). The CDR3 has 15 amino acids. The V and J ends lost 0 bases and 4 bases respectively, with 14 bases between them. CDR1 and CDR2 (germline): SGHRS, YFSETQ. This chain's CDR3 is CASSLAGTSAYEQYF. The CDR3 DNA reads TGCGCCAGCAGCTTGGCCGGGACATCAGCTTACGAGCAGTACTTC.

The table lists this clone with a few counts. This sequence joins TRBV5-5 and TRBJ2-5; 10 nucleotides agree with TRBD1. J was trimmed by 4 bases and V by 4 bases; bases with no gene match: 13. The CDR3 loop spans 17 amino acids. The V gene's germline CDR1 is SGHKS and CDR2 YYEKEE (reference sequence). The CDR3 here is CASSLMTGGLGGETQYF. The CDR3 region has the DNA TGTGCCAGCAGCCTAATGACAGGGGGCTTAGGGGGAGAGACCCAGTACTTC.

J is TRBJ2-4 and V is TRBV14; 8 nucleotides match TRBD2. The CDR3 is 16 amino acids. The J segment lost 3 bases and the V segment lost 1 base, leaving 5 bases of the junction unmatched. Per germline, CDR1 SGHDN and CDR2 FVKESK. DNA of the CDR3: TGTGCCAGCAGCCAAGCGATGCGGGGGGTCAAAAACATTCAGTACTTC. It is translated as CASSQAMRGVKNIQYF.

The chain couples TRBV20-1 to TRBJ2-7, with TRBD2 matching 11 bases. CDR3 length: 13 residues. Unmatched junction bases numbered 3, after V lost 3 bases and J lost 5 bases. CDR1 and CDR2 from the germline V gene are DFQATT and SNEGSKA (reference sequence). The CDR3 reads CSASGSGGDEQYF. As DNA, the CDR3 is TGCAGTGCTAGTGGTAGCGGGGGGGACGAGCAGTACTTC.

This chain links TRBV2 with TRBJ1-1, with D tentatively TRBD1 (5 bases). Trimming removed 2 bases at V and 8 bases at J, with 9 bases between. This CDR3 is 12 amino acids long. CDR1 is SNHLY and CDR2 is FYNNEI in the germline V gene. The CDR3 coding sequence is TGTGCCAGCAGTGAATCGGGGGGAGAAGCTTTCTTT. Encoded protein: CASSESGGEAFF. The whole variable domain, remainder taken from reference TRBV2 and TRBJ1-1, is EPEVTQTPSHQVTQMGQEVILRCVPISNHLYFYWYRQILGQKVEFLVSFYNNEISEKSEIFDDQFSVERPDGSNFTLKIRSTKLEDSAMYFCASSESGGEAFFGQGTRLTVV.

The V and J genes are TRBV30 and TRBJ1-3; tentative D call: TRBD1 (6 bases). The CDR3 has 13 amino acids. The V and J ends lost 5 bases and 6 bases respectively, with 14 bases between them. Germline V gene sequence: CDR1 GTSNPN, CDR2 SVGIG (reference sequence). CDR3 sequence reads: CAWGGGEKNTIYF. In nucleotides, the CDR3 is TGTGCCTGGGGGGGCGGGGAGAAAAACACCATATATTTT.

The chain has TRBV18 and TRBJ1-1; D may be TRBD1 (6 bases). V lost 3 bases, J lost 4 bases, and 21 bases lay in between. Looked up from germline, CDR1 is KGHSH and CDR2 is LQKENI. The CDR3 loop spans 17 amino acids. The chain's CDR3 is CASSPVLDQGLGTEAFF. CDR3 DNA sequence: TGTGCCAGCTCACCCGTCTTGGACCAGGGGCTCGGCACTGAAGCTTTCTTT.

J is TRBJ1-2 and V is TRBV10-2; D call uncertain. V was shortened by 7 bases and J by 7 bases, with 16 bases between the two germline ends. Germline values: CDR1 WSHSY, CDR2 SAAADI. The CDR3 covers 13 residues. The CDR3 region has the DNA TGCGCCAGCACCAACGACCGGGCGGGTGGCTACACCTTC. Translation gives CASTNDRAGGYTF.

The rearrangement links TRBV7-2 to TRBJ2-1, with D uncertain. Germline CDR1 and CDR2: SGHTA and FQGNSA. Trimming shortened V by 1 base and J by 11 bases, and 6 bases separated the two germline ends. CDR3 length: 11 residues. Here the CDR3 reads CASSLELQQFF. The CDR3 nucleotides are TGTGCCAGCAGCTTAGAGCTCCAGCAGTTCTTC. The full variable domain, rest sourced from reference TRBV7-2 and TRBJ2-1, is GAGVSQSPSNKVTEKGKDVELRCDPISGHTALYWYRQSLGQGLEFLIYFQGNSAPDKSGLPSDRFSAERTGGSVSTLTIQRTQQEDSAVYLCASSLELQQFFGPGTRLTVL.

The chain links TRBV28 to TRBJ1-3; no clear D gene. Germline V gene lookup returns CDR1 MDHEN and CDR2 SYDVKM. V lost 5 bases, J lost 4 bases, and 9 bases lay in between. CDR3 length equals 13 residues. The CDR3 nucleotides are TGTGCCAGCAGTCCCTCTCCCGGAAACACCATATATTTT. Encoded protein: CASSPSPGNTIYF.

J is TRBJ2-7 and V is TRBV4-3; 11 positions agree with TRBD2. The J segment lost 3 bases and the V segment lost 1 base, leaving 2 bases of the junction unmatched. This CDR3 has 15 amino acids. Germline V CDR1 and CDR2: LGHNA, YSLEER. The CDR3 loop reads CASSQALAGDYEQYF. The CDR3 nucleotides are TGCGCCAGCAGCCAAGCACTAGCGGGGGACTACGAGCAGTACTTC.

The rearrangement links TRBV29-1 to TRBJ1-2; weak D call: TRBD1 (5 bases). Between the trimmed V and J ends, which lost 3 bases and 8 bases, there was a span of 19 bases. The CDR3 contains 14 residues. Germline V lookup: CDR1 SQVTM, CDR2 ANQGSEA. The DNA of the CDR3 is TGCAGCGTTGACCCAGGGTCTCAAATAGGAGGCTACACCTTC. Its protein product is CSVDPGSQIGGYTF.

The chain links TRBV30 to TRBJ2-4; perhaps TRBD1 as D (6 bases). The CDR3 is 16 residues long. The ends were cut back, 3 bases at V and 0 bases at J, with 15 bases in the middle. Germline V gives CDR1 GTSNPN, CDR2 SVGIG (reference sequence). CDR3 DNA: TGTGCCTGGAGCCGCGACAGGACTCTAGCCAAAAACATTCAGTACTTC. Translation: CAWSRDRTLAKNIQYF.

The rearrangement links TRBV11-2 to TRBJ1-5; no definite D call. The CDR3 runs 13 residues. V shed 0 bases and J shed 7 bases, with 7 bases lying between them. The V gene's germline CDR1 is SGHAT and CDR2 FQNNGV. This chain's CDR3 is CASSLERFQPQHF. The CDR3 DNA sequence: TGTGCCAGCAGCTTAGAGCGGTTCCAGCCCCAGCATTTT.

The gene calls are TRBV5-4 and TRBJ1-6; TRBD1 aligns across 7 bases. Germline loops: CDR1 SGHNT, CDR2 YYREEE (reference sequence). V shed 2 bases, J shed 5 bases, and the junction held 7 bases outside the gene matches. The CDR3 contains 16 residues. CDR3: CASSFGGQIDNSPLHF. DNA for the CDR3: TGTGCCAGCAGCTTTGGGGGACAGATTGATAATTCACCCCTCCACTTT.

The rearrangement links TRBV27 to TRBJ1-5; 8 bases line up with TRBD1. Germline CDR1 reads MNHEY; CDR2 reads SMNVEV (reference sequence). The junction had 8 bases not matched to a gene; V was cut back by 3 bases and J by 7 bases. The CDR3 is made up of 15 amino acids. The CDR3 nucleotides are TGTGCCAGCAGTTTCACTTCGGACAGGGCACAGCCCCAGCATTTT. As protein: CASSFTSDRAQPQHF.

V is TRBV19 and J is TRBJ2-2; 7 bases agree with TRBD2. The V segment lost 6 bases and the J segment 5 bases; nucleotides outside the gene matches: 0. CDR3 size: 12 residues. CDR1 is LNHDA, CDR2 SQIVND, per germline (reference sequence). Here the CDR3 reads CASRGGTGELFF. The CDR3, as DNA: TGTGCCAGTAGGGGGGGGACCGGGGAGCTGTTTTTT.